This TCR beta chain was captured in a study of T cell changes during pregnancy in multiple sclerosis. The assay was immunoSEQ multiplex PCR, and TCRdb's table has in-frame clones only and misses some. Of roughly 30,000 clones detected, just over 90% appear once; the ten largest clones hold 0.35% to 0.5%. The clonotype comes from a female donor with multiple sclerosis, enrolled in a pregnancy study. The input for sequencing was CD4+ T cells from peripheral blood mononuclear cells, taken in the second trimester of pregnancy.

The DNA for the CDR3 is TGCGCCAGCAGCTTGGATGCAGGGTCTTTGAACACTGAAGCTTTCTTT. Protein: CASSLDAGSLNTEAFF. This chain connects TRBV5-1 to TRBJ1-1; a possible D gene is TRBD1 (5 bases). The V and J ends lost 0 bases and 0 bases respectively, with 12 bases between them. CDR3 size: 16 residues. Germline lookup yields CDR1 SGHRS and CDR2 YFSETQ.